Following are 31 T cell receptor beta chains from one sample sequenced in a study of T cells in narcolepsy. Profiling relied on immunoSEQ multiplex PCR, and the TCRdb table lists in-frame clones only, not all of them. Among around 30,000 clones listed, around 86% were seen once. Sample: CD45RA- memory CD4+ T cells from PBMCs. These receptors were taken from a human donor with narcolepsy.

V gene TRBV7-3 combines with J gene TRBJ2-5; TRBD1 might be the D (7 bases). The DNA end lines up better with TRBJ2-7; the J call may be wrong. CDR1 is SGHTA, CDR2 FQGTGA, per germline. The CDR3 extends over 13 amino acids. Here the CDR3 DNA reads TGTGCCAGCAGCCCGCAGGGGGGAGGCGAGCAGTACTTC. It specifies CASSPQGGGEQYF.

This chain's CDR3 is CSVDTSGTYNEQFF. Here the CDR3 DNA reads TGCAGCGTGGACACTAGCGGGACATACAATGAGCAGTTCTTC. The rearrangement joins TRBV29-1 to TRBJ2-1; 10 bases line up with TRBD2. Losses at the gene ends were 6 bases for V and 4 bases for J; bases not matched to a gene: 6. Germline V gene data show CDR1 as SQVTM and CDR2 as ANQGSEA. The CDR3 contains 14 residues.

The chain is built from TRBV7-9 and TRBJ1-5; the D gene is possibly TRBD1 (6 bases). The ends were cut back, 5 bases at V and 2 bases at J, with 16 bases in the middle. Germline lookup yields CDR1 SEHNR and CDR2 FQNEAQ (reference sequence). The CDR3 is 16 residues long. The CDR3 DNA is TGTGCCAGCAGCCCCAGTTACAGGGACGGCAATCAGCCCCAGCATTTT. It translates to CASSPSYRDGNQPQHF.

The rearrangement joins TRBV7-9 to TRBJ1-6, with 8 bases fitting TRBD1. Trimming at V came to 8 bases and at J to 7 bases, leaving 7 bases not matched to a gene. Germline lookup yields CDR1 SEHNR and CDR2 FQNEAQ (reference sequence). This CDR3 has 14 amino acids. In DNA form, the CDR3 reads TGTGCCAGCGACTCCAACAGGGGGAATTCACCCCTCCACTTT. Its protein is CASDSNRGNSPLHF.

This chain links TRBV5-4 with TRBJ1-4; D may be TRBD1 (6 bases). The CDR3 has 15 residues. Trimming cost V 3 bases and J 8 bases, with 17 bases left between them. Germline loops: CDR1 SGHNT, CDR2 YYREEE (reference sequence). CDR3 residues: CASSWEGGRGEKLFF. DNA of the CDR3: TGTGCCAGCAGCTGGGAGGGGGGCAGAGGAGAAAAACTGTTTTTT.

This clone is a singleton in its sample. The chain links TRBV5-1 to TRBJ2-2; D perhaps matches TRBD2 (7 bases). Germline V gene lookup returns CDR1 SGHRS and CDR2 YFSETQ. The CDR3 sequence is 15 residues long. V shed 6 bases and J shed 5 bases, with 17 bases lying between them. The CDR3 reads CASKVAGAWTGELFF. In DNA form, the CDR3 reads TGCGCCAGCAAGGTTGCGGGGGCATGGACCGGGGAGCTGTTTTTT.

V usage is TRBV4-3 and J usage is TRBJ1-5, with 7 nucleotides matching TRBD1. Germline V gene lookup returns CDR1 LGHNA and CDR2 YSLEER. The CDR3 sequence is 15 residues long. V lost 2 bases and J lost 1; bases outside the gene matches: 2. The CDR3 is CASSQLTGSNQPQHF. The CDR3 DNA reads TGCGCCAGCAGCCAATTGACAGGGAGCAATCAGCCCCAGCATTTT.

This clone was detected a few times. The V gene is TRBV11-3, the J gene TRBJ2-1, with D perhaps assigned TRBD1 or TRBD2 (6 bases each). The CDR3 has 15 amino acids. CDR1 is SGHNT, CDR2 YENEEA, per germline. Trimming cost V 3 bases and J 10 bases, with 19 bases left between them. CDR3 amino acids: CASSFFGGPLQEQFF. CDR3 DNA sequence: TGTGCCAGCAGCTTCTTCGGGGGCCCTCTACAGGAGCAGTTCTTC. Drawing the rest from reference TRBV11-3 and TRBJ2-1, the complete variable domain is EAGVVQSPRYKIIEKKQPVAFWCNPISGHNTLYWYLQNLGQGPELLIRYENEEAVDDSQLPKDRFSAERLKGVDSTLKIQPAELGDSAVYLCASSFFGGPLQEQFFGPGTRLTVL.

This rearrangement joins TRBV5-1 to TRBJ1-2; 10 bases are shared with TRBD1. Germline CDR1 and CDR2: SGHRS and YFSETQ. The CDR3 covers 16 residues. V lost 4 bases to trimming and J lost 1 base; unmatched junction nucleotides: 7. CDR3 DNA sequence: TGCGCCAGCAGCGTAGGGACAGGGGTTTATAACTATGGCTACACCTTC. Translated, it gives CASSVGTGVYNYGYTF. Based on the CDR3 plus reference TRBV5-1 and TRBJ1-2, the full variable domain is KAGVTQTPRYLIKTRGQQVTLSCSPISGHRSVSWYQQTPGQGLQFLFEYFSETQRNKGNFPGRFSGRQFSNSRSEMNVSTLELGDSALYLCASSVGTGVYNYGYTFGSGTRLTVV.

The chain combines TRBV7-3 with TRBJ2-2; D gene uncertain. The CDR3 is 16 amino acids. Trimming took off 5 bases at V and 2 bases at J, with 15 bases between the two ends. CDR1 and CDR2 from the germline V gene are SGHTA and FQGTGA. The CDR3 DNA is TGTGCCAGCAGCCGGACCGTCTTGAGTAACACCGGGGAGCTGTTTTTT. Amino acids: CASSRTVLSNTGELFF.

The rearrangement links TRBV11-2 to TRBJ2-7; 9 nucleotides agree with TRBD2. CDR1 SGHAT and CDR2 FQNNGV come from the germline V gene. With V trimmed by 5 bases and J by 6 bases, 11 bases remained unmatched. This CDR3 is built from 15 residues. The CDR3 bases are TGTGCCAGCAGCCCCGGCGGGGGGGCGTCAGGCGAGCAGTACTTC. Encoded protein: CASSPGGGASGEQYF.

The rearrangement joins TRBV2 to TRBJ1-2; the D gene is possibly TRBD1 (5 bases). Germline V gives CDR1 SNHLY, CDR2 FYNNEI. The CDR3 extends over 13 amino acids. V shed 5 bases and J shed 6 bases, with 13 bases lying between them. CDR3 sequence: CASSFQGRHGYTF. CDR3 nucleotides: TGTGCCAGCAGTTTTCAGGGAAGACATGGCTACACCTTC.

The CDR3 DNA is TGTGCCAGCAGTTTACGACGGGGGGGGACCTACGAGCAGTACTTC. This gives the protein CASSLRRGGTYEQYF. The J gene is TRBJ2-7, the V gene TRBV27, with 8 nucleotides matching TRBD2. The CDR3 runs 15 residues. The J segment lost 2 bases and the V segment lost 2 bases, leaving 5 bases of the junction unmatched. The germline V gene has CDR1 MNHEY and CDR2 SMNVEV (reference sequence).

The chain combines TRBV6-1 with TRBJ1-2, with no clear D. The V gene lost 2 bases and the J gene lost 4 bases, with 8 bases spanning the gap. There are 13 residues in the CDR3. CDR1 and CDR2 from the germline V gene are MNHNS and SASEGT. In DNA form, the CDR3 reads TGTGCCAGCAGTGAAATCCGGATCTATGGCTACACCTTC. It is translated as CASSEIRIYGYTF.

The V call is TRBV5-1, the J call TRBJ1-5; D is undetermined. Germline CDR1 reads SGHRS; CDR2 reads YFSETQ. Trimming stripped 0 bases from V and 1 base from J, with 8 bases between. This CDR3 contains 15 residues. The DNA of the CDR3 is TGCGCCAGCAGCTTGGGGACGCCGAGCAATCAGCCCCAGCATTTT. Its translation: CASSLGTPSNQPQHF. The full variable domain, its missing parts supplied by reference TRBV5-1 and TRBJ1-5, is KAGVTQTPRYLIKTRGQQVTLSCSPISGHRSVSWYQQTPGQGLQFLFEYFSETQRNKGNFPGRFSGRQFSNSRSEMNVSTLELGDSALYLCASSLGTPSNQPQHFGDGTRLSIL.

The V call is TRBV19, the J call TRBJ1-2; possibly TRBD1 for D (6 bases). Germline lookup yields CDR1 LNHDA and CDR2 SQIVND (reference sequence). The CDR3 is 12 residues long. V was clipped by 7 bases and J by 2 bases, with 8 bases between them. The CDR3 reads CASTTGNYGYTF. The CDR3, as DNA: TGTGCCAGTACCACAGGGAACTATGGCTACACCTTC.

The rearrangement joins TRBV7-8 to TRBJ1-1; TRBD1 agrees at 11 bases. Germline-derived CDR1 and CDR2 are SGHVS and FQNEAQ. This CDR3 comprises 15 residues. J was trimmed by 4 bases and V by 3 bases; bases with no gene match: 4. The CDR3 spells CASSFLGTGGTEAFF. CDR3 nucleotide sequence: TGTGCCAGCAGCTTTCTCGGGACAGGGGGCACTGAAGCTTTCTTT.

Only a few counts were recorded for this clone. The V gene is TRBV7-9, the J gene TRBJ2-3, with D hard to call. V dropped 5 bases and J dropped 0 bases, with 15 bases sitting between them. In germline, CDR1 is SEHNR, CDR2 FQNEAQ (reference sequence). There are 16 residues in the CDR3. CDR3 loop: CASSPPLRFSTDTQYF. The CDR3 DNA follows: TGTGCCAGCAGCCCCCCCTTACGCTTTAGCACAGATACGCAGTATTTT.

This chain joins TRBV5-1 and TRBJ2-5; maybe TRBD1 (6 bases). The J call may be incorrect, as the DNA end agrees better with TRBJ2-7. The germline CDR1 and CDR2 sequences are SGHRS and YFSETQ. This CDR3 has 15 amino acids. The CDR3 loop reads CASSPRTTGLYEQYF. The CDR3 region has the DNA TGCGCCAGCAGCCCTCGGACCACAGGGTTGTACGAGCAGTACTTC.

The chain combines TRBV7-2 with TRBJ2-1, with 7 bases identical to TRBD1. The CDR3 runs to 15 residues. Trimming took 6 bases from V and 5 from J; bases not matched to a gene: 10. Germline V gene data show CDR1 as SGHTA and CDR2 as FQGNSA. The CDR3 region has the DNA TGTGCCAGCAGGAAAGGTGAACAGGGGAACAATGAGCAGTTCTTC. Translation: CASRKGEQGNNEQFF.

The V gene is TRBV29-1, the J gene TRBJ2-1, with 8 bases that match TRBD2. The CDR3 has 17 residues. Trimming removed 6 bases from V and 1 base from J; junction bases left unmatched: 14. Germline CDR1 SQVTM, CDR2 ANQGSEA. CDR3 sequence reads: CSVPGTSGWSSYNEQFF. Here the CDR3 DNA reads TGCAGCGTCCCCGGTACTAGCGGATGGAGTTCCTACAATGAGCAGTTCTTC.

This clone appeared once. V and J are TRBV5-1 and TRBJ2-7; D call uncertain. V dropped 3 bases and J dropped 4 bases, with 11 bases sitting between them. The CDR3 runs 13 residues. Germline CDR1 SGHRS, CDR2 YFSETQ. The CDR3 loop is CASSSPPSYEQYF. The CDR3 coding sequence is TGCGCCAGCAGCTCGCCTCCATCTTACGAGCAGTACTTC.

This clone was seen just once. The V gene is TRBV7-6, the J gene TRBJ1-4, with 9 bases matching TRBD1. The CDR3 has 16 amino acids. CDR1 is SGHVS, CDR2 FNYEAQ, per germline. V was clipped by 1 base and J by 2 bases; unmatched bases: 2. CDR3 sequence: CASSLVGTGTNEKLFF. The CDR3 bases are TGTGCCAGCAGCTTAGTCGGGACAGGGACTAATGAAAAACTGTTTTTT.

The gene calls are TRBV7-8 and TRBJ2-2; the D is unclear. The CDR3 sequence is 12 residues long. V lost 8 bases to trimming and J lost 6 bases, with 10 bases between them. Germline V gene data show CDR1 as SGHVS and CDR2 as FQNEAQ. The CDR3 region has the DNA TGTGCCAGCTCTCTCGCTGCCGGGGAGCTGTTTTTT. Translated: CASSLAAGELFF.

Points on this clone: A junction end diverges from the germline sequence, so it may reflect a read error. Written as DNA, the CDR3 is TGTGCCAGCAGTTTGGACAGGGGACAGCCCCAGCATTTT. This sequence encodes CASSLDRGQPQHF. The genes are TRBV5-6 and TRBJ1-5; 9 nucleotides agree with TRBD1. Per the germline V gene, CDR1 is SGHDT and CDR2 is YYEEEE. The CDR3 covers 13 residues.

This clone appeared a single time. The chain recombines TRBV6-5 with TRBJ1-3; D remains unclear. This CDR3 is built from 14 residues. Germline V gives CDR1 MNHEY, CDR2 SVGAGI. The V and J ends lost 5 bases and 4 bases respectively, with 12 bases between them. CDR3 coding DNA: TGTGCCAGCAGTGAAACTGTCAGAGGAAACACCATATATTTT. Amino acids: CASSETVRGNTIYF.

This sequence joins TRBV5-4 and TRBJ2-7; D call uncertain. From germline, CDR1 is SGHNT and CDR2 YYREEE (reference sequence). V shed 1 base and J shed 0 bases, with 5 bases lying between them. The CDR3 is made up of 13 amino acids. The CDR3 DNA follows: TGTGCCAGCAGCTTGCACGGCTCCTACGAGCAGTACTTC. Protein sequence: CASSLHGSYEQYF.

The chain carries TRBV5-1 and TRBJ1-5; D is perhaps TRBD1 (6 bases). Trimming left V 1 base short and J 3 bases short, with 11 bases between. CDR3 length: 15 amino acids. Germline CDR1 reads SGHRS; CDR2 reads YFSETQ. The CDR3 DNA is TGCGCCAGCAGCTTGACCCAGGGGCCCAATCAGCCCCAGCATTTT. It is translated as CASSLTQGPNQPQHF. Together with reference TRBV5-1 and TRBJ1-5, the CDR3 gives the full variable domain: KAGVTQTPRYLIKTRGQQVTLSCSPISGHRSVSWYQQTPGQGLQFLFEYFSETQRNKGNFPGRFSGRQFSNSRSEMNVSTLELGDSALYLCASSLTQGPNQPQHFGDGTRLSIL.

The chain carries TRBV27 and TRBJ2-2, with 9 positions matching TRBD2. The CDR3 sequence is 14 residues long. The ends lost 6 bases at V and 5 bases at J; junction bases unmatched: 4. Per germline, CDR1 MNHEY and CDR2 SMNVEV (reference sequence). DNA for the CDR3: TGTGCCAGCAGGCGTAGCGGGGGAACCGGGGAGCTGTTTTTT. The encoded protein is CASRRSGGTGELFF.

This chain uses TRBV10-3 with TRBJ1-3, with D tentatively TRBD1 (5 bases). Trimming removed 5 bases at V and 4 bases at J, with 9 bases between. The CDR3 has 13 residues. CDR1 and CDR2 (germline): ENHRY, SYGVKD. The chain's CDR3 is CAISNDRGNTIYF. In DNA, the CDR3 is TGTGCCATCAGTAATGACAGAGGAAACACCATATATTTT.

This clone was seen more than once but under ten times. The chain links TRBV5-1 to TRBJ2-3; D is tentatively TRBD1 or TRBD2 (6 bases each). Germline values: CDR1 SGHRS, CDR2 YFSETQ. Trimming removed 4 bases from V and 2 bases from J, with 17 bases in between. This CDR3 has 16 residues. The DNA of the CDR3 is TGCGCCAGCAGCCGGGTAGGGGGGCGGGTCACAGATACGCAGTATTTT. This translates into CASSRVGGRVTDTQYF.